This paragraph covers one TCR beta chain sequence. A read error may explain this, as a much larger clone is one base away. Trimming at V came to 4 bases and at J to 2 bases, leaving 8 bases not matched to a gene. The CDR3 is 16 amino acids. Germline CDR1 is SQVTM and CDR2 is ANQGSEA. These data are taken from a study of T-cell reconstitution after alpha-beta-depleted transplantation in children. Unique molecular identifiers were incorporated when the TCRbeta library was constructed. TCRdb redid the calling of the PCR reads with MiXCR, one entry per CDR3 protein. The top ten hold around 0.8% of the sample, which has around 670,000 distinct CDR3 sequences, approximately 14% seen once.

Source: PBMCs, taken before TCRalphabeta/CD19-depleted stem cell transplant. This receptor was identified in a girl under 10 years old with congenital amegakaryocytic thrombocytopenia, due to receive a stem cell transplant. V usage is TRBV29-1 and J usage is TRBJ2-1; TRBD1 agrees at 10 bases. The CDR3 protein is CSVALGQGSTYNEQFF. The CDR3 coding sequence is TGCAGCGTTGCGCTGGGACAGGGGTCGACCTACAATGAGCAGTTCTTC.